The source of this T cell receptor (beta chain) is a study of shared clonotypes between healthy human individuals. V was pared by 1 base and J by 6 bases, with 6 bases of the junction left unmatched. Per germline, CDR1 LNHNV and CDR2 YYDKDF (reference sequence). This CDR3 is built from 17 residues. Terminally differentiated effector memory CD45RA+ cells were excluded by CCR7 positive selection of CD45RO-negative cells. Assay used: immunoSEQ multiplex PCR; TCRdb lists only in-frame clones, some missing. The table lists nearly 600,000 clones, roughly 96% of them singletons, with 0.1% to 0.11% in the top ten.

The receptor was isolated from a woman aged 25-40 years in good health. The chain couples TRBV15 to TRBJ2-3; the match to TRBD2 covers 14 bases. What was sequenced was naive CD8+ T cells sorted from blood. The CDR3 coding sequence is TGTGCCACCAGCAGAGTGACTAGCGGGAGGGACTCGGATACGCAGTATTTT. This translates into CATSRVTSGRDSDTQYF.